Listed here are 9 T cell receptor beta chains from one sample, sequenced in a study of T-cell memory formation after mild COVID-19. TCRdb analysed the 5' RACE reads with MiXCR anew, one entry per CDR3 protein. The data contain around 300,000 distinct CDR3 sequences, 8% to 10% of them singletons. Sequenced material: PBMCs or a T cell subset sorted from them (not recorded which). The receptors originated from a young man who had mild COVID-19 (a few samples of this study predate the infection). Cell type and time point are not known.

This clonotype has just a few counts. The chain is built from TRBV15 and TRBJ1-4; TRBD1 is a possible D gene (5 bases). Trimming cost V 3 bases and J 6 bases, with 5 bases left between them. Germline-derived CDR1 and CDR2 are LNHNV and YYDKDF (reference sequence). CDR3 length: 12 amino acids. The chain's CDR3 is CATSRGDEKLFF. The CDR3 DNA is TGTGCCACCAGCAGGGGGGATGAAAAACTGTTTTTT. The full variable domain, its missing parts supplied by reference TRBV15 and TRBJ1-4, is DAMVIQNPRYQVTQFGKPVTLSCSQTLNHNVMYWYQQKSSQAPKLLFHYYDKDFNNEADTPDNFQSRRPNTSFCFLDIRSPGLGDTAMYLCATSRGDEKLFFGSGTQLSVL.

This clonotype came up many times. J is TRBJ2-1 and V is TRBV5-1; D is possibly TRBD2 (6 bases). This CDR3 is 13 amino acids long. V was cut by 7 bases and J by 4 bases, with 12 bases left in between. In germline, CDR1 is SGHRS, CDR2 YFSETQ. CDR3 bases: TGCGCCAGCGCGGGACGGGGTTACAATGAGCAGTTCTTC. Its translation is CASAGRGYNEQFF.

This clonotype appeared a few times. The V gene is TRBV7-2, the J gene TRBJ1-1, with TRBD1 identical over 7 bases. V shed 5 bases, J shed 1 base, and the junction held 4 bases outside the gene matches. The CDR3 totals 14 residues. Germline assignment: CDR1 SGHTA and CDR2 FQGNSA. The DNA of the CDR3 is TGTGCCAGCAGCCGAAGGACAGGGAACACTGAAGCTTTCTTT. It encodes CASSRRTGNTEAFF.

The J gene is TRBJ2-7, the V gene TRBV7-2; a possible D gene is TRBD2 (5 bases). The V end lost 5 bases, the J end lost 7 bases, and 21 bases lay between the germline ends. The germline V gene has CDR1 SGHTA and CDR2 FQGNSA. The CDR3 has 15 residues. The CDR3 region has the DNA TGTGCCAGCAGCCCCGGTAGGTGGGCTAGCTGGGAGCAGTACTTC. Its protein product is CASSPGRWASWEQYF.

The V call is TRBV3-1, the J call TRBJ1-1; D remains ambiguous. CDR3 length equals 14 residues. Between the trimmed V and J ends, which lost 3 bases and 4 bases, there was a span of 12 bases. Germline CDR1 LGHDT, CDR2 YNNKEL (reference sequence). The CDR3, as DNA: TGTGCCAGCAGCCAGACCGCCTGGGGCACTGAAGCTTTCTTT. The encoded protein is CASSQTAWGTEAFF.

The rearrangement links TRBV28 to TRBJ1-5, with D possibly TRBD1 on 5 matching bases. The germline V and J ends were trimmed by 7 bases and 8 bases, with 15 bases remaining between them. The germline gives CDR1 MDHEN, CDR2 SYDVKM. This CDR3 contains 13 residues. The CDR3 reads CASKVPGSKPQHF. CDR3 sequence (DNA): TGTGCCAGCAAAGTCCCAGGGTCCAAGCCCCAGCATTTT. The complete variable domain, with remaining parts taken from reference TRBV28 and TRBJ1-5, reads DVKVTQSSRYLVKRTGEKVFLECVQDMDHENMFWYRQDPGLGLRLIYFSYDVKMKEKGDIPEGYSVSREKKERFSLILESASTNQTSMYLCASKVPGSKPQHFGDGTRLSIL.

The gene calls are TRBV7-2 and TRBJ2-1; D ambiguous. Germline V gene sequence: CDR1 SGHTA, CDR2 FQGNSA. The CDR3 runs to 13 residues. Trimming stripped 1 base from V and 9 bases from J, with 10 bases between. The CDR3 is CASSLVGKPEQFF. The CDR3 bases are TGTGCCAGCAGCTTAGTGGGGAAGCCTGAGCAGTTCTTC.

In this sample, this clonotype turned up a few times. The rearrangement joins TRBV28 to TRBJ2-7; no firm D call. The length of the CDR3 is 14 residues. Deletions cut 6 bases from V and 0 bases from J, with 12 bases between. Germline V lookup: CDR1 MDHEN, CDR2 SYDVKM. CDR3 sequence: CASSPAKGSYEQYV. For the CDR3, the DNA is TGTGCCAGCAGCCCAGCGAAGGGCTCCTACGAGCAGTACGTC.

About this clonotype: This may be a read error, as it is one base from a much larger clone. This chain links TRBV9 with TRBJ1-1, with TRBD1 identical over 8 bases. CDR3 length: 13 amino acids. Germline assignment: CDR1 SGDLS and CDR2 YYNGEE. V lost 7 bases and J lost 1; bases outside the gene matches: 3. CDR3 amino acids: CASGDRGNTEAFF. Here the CDR3 DNA reads TGTGCCAGCGGAGACAGGGGGAACACTGAAGCTTTCTTT.